These T cell receptor beta chains were read from a single sample in a study of blood T cell repertoires in COVID-19. Libraries were prepared by immunoSEQ multiplex PCR; TCRdb keeps only in-frame clonotypes and omits some of them. This sample has roughly 260,000 clones, with about 90% found just once. Input material: PBMCs or T cells enriched from blood (not recorded which). All receptors derive from a human donor in a cohort exposed to, infected with or recovered from COVID-19 (not recorded which). The donor label of this sample is uncertain. CDR3s include the opening cysteine and the closing phenylalanine or tryptophan. The D gene is left open where the match is weak. Not every row has a clone size; where given, it reads once, few, many or a size class.

D gene,J gene,clone size,CDR3 length,V gene,CDR3 DNA,CDR3 protein
.,TRBJ1-2,.,14,TRBV7-8,TGTGCCAGCAGCTTTTGCAGGGTGTGCTATGGCTACACCTTC,CASSFCRVCYGYTF
TRBD1,TRBJ1-1,.,13,TRBV7-2,TGTGCCAGCAGGCGACAGGGGGGAATAGAGGCTTTCTTT,CASRRQGGIEAFF
TRBD1,TRBJ2-7,.,16,TRBV6-2/TRBV6-3,TGTGCCAGCAGTTACCTGACAGGGGGCAGCTCCTACGAGCAGTACTTC,CASSYLTGGSSYEQYF
.,TRBJ2-3,.,14,TRBV20-1,TGCAGTGCTAGTGGCGGGGAAAGCACAGATACGCAGTATTTT,CSASGGESTDTQYF
.,TRBJ2-7,.,12,TRBV10-2,TGCGCCAGCAGTGAGACTATTTACGAGCAGTACTTC,CASSETIYEQYF
TRBD1,TRBJ1-1,.,15,TRBV7-3,TGTGCCAGCAGCTCCTCGACAGGGAAGAACACTGAAGCTTTCTTT,CASSSSTGKNTEAFF
.,TRBJ1-1,.,17,TRBV21-1,TGTGCCAGCAGCCTTAGGACAGTCACCCCCGGCGACACTGAAGCTTTCTTT,CASSLRTVTPGDTEAFF
.,TRBJ1-1,.,13,TRBV18,TGTGCCAGTTCCATCGGACAGAACACTGAAGCTTTCTTT,CASSIGQNTEAFF
TRBD1,TRBJ2-3,.,15,TRBV6-5,TGTGCCAGCAGTTCTGGGACAGACTGGGTAGATACGCAGTATTTT,CASSSGTDWVDTQYF
.,TRBJ1-3,once,10,TRBV2,TGTGCCACCTTTGGAAACACCATATATTTT,CATFGNTIYF
TRBD1,TRBJ2-7,.,17,TRBV6-9,TGTGCCAGCAAGTGGCCACCCCCCGGGACAGGGGATTACGAGCAGTACTTC,CASKWPPPGTGDYEQYF
TRBD1,TRBJ2-7,.,14,TRBV19,TGTGCCAGTAGTATGAGGGACAGAGCCTACGAGCAGTACTTC,CASSMRDRAYEQYF